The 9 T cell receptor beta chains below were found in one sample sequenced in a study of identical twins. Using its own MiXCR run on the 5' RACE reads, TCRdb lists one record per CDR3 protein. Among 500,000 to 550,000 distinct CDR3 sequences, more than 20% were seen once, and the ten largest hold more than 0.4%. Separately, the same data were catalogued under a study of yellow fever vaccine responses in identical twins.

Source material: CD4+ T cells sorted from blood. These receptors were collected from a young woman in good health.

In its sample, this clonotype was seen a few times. The CDR3 bases are TGCGCCAGCACAGCAGGGCCCAACTCTGGAAACACCATATATTTT. As protein: CASTAGPNSGNTIYF. This chain connects TRBV5-1 to TRBJ1-3, with TRBD1 as a possible D gene (5 bases). CDR1 and CDR2 (germline): SGHRS, YFSETQ. This CDR3 comprises 15 residues. V was shortened by 6 bases and J by 0 bases, with 13 bases between the two germline ends.

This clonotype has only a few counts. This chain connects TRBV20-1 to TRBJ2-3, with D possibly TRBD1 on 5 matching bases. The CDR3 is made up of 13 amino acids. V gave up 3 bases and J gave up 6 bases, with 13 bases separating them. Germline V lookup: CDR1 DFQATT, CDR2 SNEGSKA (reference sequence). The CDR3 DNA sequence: TGCAGTGCTAGGGGGCCAAGCTCTGATACGCAGTATTTT. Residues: CSARGPSSDTQYF.

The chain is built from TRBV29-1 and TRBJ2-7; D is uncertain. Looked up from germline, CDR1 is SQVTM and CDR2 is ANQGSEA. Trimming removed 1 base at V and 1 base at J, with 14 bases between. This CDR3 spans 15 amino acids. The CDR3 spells CSVEVGWSGSYEQYF. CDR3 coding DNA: TGCAGCGTTGAAGTGGGCTGGTCCGGTTCCTACGAGCAGTACTTC.

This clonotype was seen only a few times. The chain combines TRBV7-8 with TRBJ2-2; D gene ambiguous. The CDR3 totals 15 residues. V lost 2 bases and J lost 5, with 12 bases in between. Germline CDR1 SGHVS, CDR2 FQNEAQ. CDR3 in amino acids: CASSLTFAGTGELFF. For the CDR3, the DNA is TGTGCCAGCAGCTTAACTTTCGCCGGGACCGGGGAGCTGTTTTTT. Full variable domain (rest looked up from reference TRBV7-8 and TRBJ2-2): GAGVSQSPRYKVAKRGQDVALRCDPISGHVSLFWYQQALGQGPEFLTYFQNEAQLDKSGLPSDRFFAERPEGSVSTLKIQRTQQEDSAVYLCASSLTFAGTGELFFGEGSRLTVL.

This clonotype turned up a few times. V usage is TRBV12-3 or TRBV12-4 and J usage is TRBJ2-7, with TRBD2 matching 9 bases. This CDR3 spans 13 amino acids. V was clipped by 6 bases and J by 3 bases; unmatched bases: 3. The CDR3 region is CASRLTSGYEQYF. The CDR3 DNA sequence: TGTGCCAGCAGGTTGACTAGCGGCTACGAGCAGTACTTC.

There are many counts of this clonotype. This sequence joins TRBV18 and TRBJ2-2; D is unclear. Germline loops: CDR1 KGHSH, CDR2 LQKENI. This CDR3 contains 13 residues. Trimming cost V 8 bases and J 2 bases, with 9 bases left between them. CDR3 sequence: CASSPENTGELFF. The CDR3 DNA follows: TGTGCCAGCAGTCCAGAAAACACCGGGGAGCTGTTTTTT.

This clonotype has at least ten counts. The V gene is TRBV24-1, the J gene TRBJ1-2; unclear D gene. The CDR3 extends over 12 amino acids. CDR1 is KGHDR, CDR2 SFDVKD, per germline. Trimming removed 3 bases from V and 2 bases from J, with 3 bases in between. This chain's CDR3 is CATSDENYGYTF. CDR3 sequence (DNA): TGTGCCACCAGTGATGAGAACTATGGCTACACCTTC.

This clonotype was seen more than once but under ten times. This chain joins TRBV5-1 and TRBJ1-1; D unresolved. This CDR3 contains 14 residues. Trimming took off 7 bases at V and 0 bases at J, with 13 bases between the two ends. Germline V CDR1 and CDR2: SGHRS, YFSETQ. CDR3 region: CASVASELNTEAFF. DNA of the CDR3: TGCGCCAGCGTGGCGTCAGAATTGAACACTGAAGCTTTCTTT.

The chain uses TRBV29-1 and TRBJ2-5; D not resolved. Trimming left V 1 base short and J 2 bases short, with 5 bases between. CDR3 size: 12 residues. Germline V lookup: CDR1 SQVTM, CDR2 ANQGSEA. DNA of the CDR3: TGCAGCGTTGAAGTTCAGCAAGAGACCCAGTACTTC. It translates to CSVEVQQETQYF.